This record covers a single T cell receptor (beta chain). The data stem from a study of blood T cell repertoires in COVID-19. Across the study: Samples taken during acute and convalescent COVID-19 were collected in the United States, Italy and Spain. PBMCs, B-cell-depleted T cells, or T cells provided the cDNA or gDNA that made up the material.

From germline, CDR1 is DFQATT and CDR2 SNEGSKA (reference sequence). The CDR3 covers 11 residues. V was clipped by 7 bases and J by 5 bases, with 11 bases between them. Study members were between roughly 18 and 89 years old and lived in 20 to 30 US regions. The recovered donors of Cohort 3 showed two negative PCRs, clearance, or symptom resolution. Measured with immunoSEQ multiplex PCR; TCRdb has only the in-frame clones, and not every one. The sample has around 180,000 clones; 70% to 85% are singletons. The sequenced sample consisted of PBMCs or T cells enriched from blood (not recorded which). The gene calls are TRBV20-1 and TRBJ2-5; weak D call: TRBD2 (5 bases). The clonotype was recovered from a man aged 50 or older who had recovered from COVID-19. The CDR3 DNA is TGCAGTGGCGGCCCGGGGGAGACCCAGTACTTC. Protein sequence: CSGGPGETQYF.